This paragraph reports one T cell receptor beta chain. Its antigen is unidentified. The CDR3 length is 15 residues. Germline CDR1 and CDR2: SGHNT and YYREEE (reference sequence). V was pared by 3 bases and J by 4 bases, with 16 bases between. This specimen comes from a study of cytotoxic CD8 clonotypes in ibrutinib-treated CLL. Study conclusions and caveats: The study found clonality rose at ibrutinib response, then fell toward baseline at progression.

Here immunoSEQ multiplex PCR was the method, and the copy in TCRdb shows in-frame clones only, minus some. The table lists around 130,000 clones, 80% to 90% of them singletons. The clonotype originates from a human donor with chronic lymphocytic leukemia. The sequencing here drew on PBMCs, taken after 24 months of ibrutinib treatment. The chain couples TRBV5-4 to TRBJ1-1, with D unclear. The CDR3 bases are TGTGCCAGCAGCTCATGGGGTCGGAGAGGCACTGAAGCTTTCTTT. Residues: CASSSWGRRGTEAFF.